This is a list of T cell receptor beta chains from one sample in a study of OX40 agonist ivuxolimab in advanced cancers. Assay: immunoSEQ multiplex PCR; the TCRdb copy retains only in-frame clones and omits some. This table has approximately 58,000 clones, around 90% appearing once. Material: CD4+ or CD8+ T cells sorted from blood, obtained in a trial of the OX40 agonist ivuxolimab. Every receptor here comes from an adult with an advanced solid tumor such as melanoma, head and neck, liver or kidney cancer. Each CDR3 is given with its conserved first and last residue. A D gene is named only where the DNA matches it firmly. Clone size is shown for a subset of rows, as once, few, many or a class of expanded clone.

cdr3_length: 17; v_call: TRBV11-2; clone_size: NA; d_call: TRBD1; j_call: TRBJ2-2; cdr3_nt: TGTGCCAGCACCAATTGGGACAGCTTGGGGTTACCCGGGGAGCTGTTTTTT; cdr3_aa: CASTNWDSLGLPGELFF
cdr3_length: 13; v_call: TRBV29-1; clone_size: NA; d_call: NA; j_call: TRBJ1-1; cdr3_nt: TGCAGCGCATGGACGGGAATGAACACTGAAGCTTTCTTT; cdr3_aa: CSAWTGMNTEAFF
cdr3_length: 15; v_call: TRBV23-1; clone_size: NA; d_call: NA; j_call: TRBJ1-5; cdr3_nt: TGCGCCAGCAGTCCCAAGCAGGTTCAAAATCAGCCCCAGCATTTT; cdr3_aa: CASSPKQVQNQPQHF
cdr3_length: 15; v_call: TRBV7-8; clone_size: NA; d_call: NA; j_call: TRBJ1-5; cdr3_nt: TGTGCCAGCAGCTTAAGGGGGGGTTCGAGTCAGCCCCAGCATTTT; cdr3_aa: CASSLRGGSSQPQHF
cdr3_length: 17; v_call: TRBV4-3; clone_size: NA; d_call: TRBD2; j_call: TRBJ2-1; cdr3_nt: TGCGCCAGCAGCCAAGATCGAGCGGGGACCTACTACAATGAGCAGTTCTTC; cdr3_aa: CASSQDRAGTYYNEQFF
cdr3_length: 15; v_call: TRBV11-2; clone_size: NA; d_call: NA; j_call: TRBJ2-7; cdr3_nt: TGTGCCAGCAGCCTGGGACCAGGTCGATCGGACGAGCAGTACTTC; cdr3_aa: CASSLGPGRSDEQYF
cdr3_length: 13; v_call: TRBV29-1; clone_size: NA; d_call: NA; j_call: TRBJ2-2; cdr3_nt: TGCAGCGTCGCGGACGAGAACACCGGGGAGCTGTTTTTT; cdr3_aa: CSVADENTGELFF
cdr3_length: 18; v_call: TRBV4-2; clone_size: NA; d_call: NA; j_call: TRBJ2-7; cdr3_nt: TGTGCCAGCAGCCAAGAGGGGGTCCTAGTGGGCGGCTCCTACGAGCAGTACTTC; cdr3_aa: CASSQEGVLVGGSYEQYF
cdr3_length: 15; v_call: TRBV7-2; clone_size: NA; d_call: NA; j_call: TRBJ2-6; cdr3_nt: TGTGCCAGCAGCTGGAGTGTCGCTGGGGCCAACGTCCTGACTTTC; cdr3_aa: CASSWSVAGANVLTF
cdr3_length: 11; v_call: TRBV29-1; clone_size: NA; d_call: NA; j_call: TRBJ2-1; cdr3_nt: TGCAGCGTTGTCTCCTACAATGAGCAGTTCTTC; cdr3_aa: CSVVSYNEQFF
cdr3_length: 16; v_call: TRBV9; clone_size: NA; d_call: TRBD2; j_call: TRBJ2-5; cdr3_nt: TGTGCCAGCAGCGTAGAAACGCTAGCGGACCAAGAGACCCAGTACTTC; cdr3_aa: CASSVETLADQETQYF
cdr3_length: 13; v_call: TRBV6-4; clone_size: many; d_call: NA; j_call: TRBJ2-2; cdr3_nt: TGTGCCAGCAGTGAGGGGGACACCGGGGAGCTGTTTTTT; cdr3_aa: CASSEGDTGELFF
cdr3_length: 18; v_call: TRBV5-1; clone_size: NA; d_call: NA; j_call: TRBJ2-1; cdr3_nt: TGCGCCAGCAGCCTTGTGGGTCTTGCAGGTGCTGTGTACAATGAGCAGTTCTTC; cdr3_aa: CASSLVGLAGAVYNEQFF
cdr3_length: 16; v_call: TRBV7-9; clone_size: NA; d_call: NA; j_call: TRBJ2-1; cdr3_nt: TGTGCCAGCTCGGTTACGGACCTCAGACTCTACAATGAGCAGTTCTTC; cdr3_aa: CASSVTDLRLYNEQFF
cdr3_length: 13; v_call: TRBV7-9; clone_size: NA; d_call: NA; j_call: TRBJ1-1; cdr3_nt: TGTGCCAGCAGCTTAGAATACCGGGTCGAAGCTTTCTTT; cdr3_aa: CASSLEYRVEAFF
cdr3_length: 13; v_call: TRBV27; clone_size: NA; d_call: NA; j_call: TRBJ2-7; cdr3_nt: TGTGCCAGCAGTTTTCGTCTAGAGTACGAGCAGTACTTC; cdr3_aa: CASSFRLEYEQYF
cdr3_length: 14; v_call: TRBV9; clone_size: few; d_call: NA; j_call: TRBJ2-7; cdr3_nt: TGTGCCAGCAGCGTAGGGGGACCAACCTACGAGCAGTACTTC; cdr3_aa: CASSVGGPTYEQYF
cdr3_length: 15; v_call: TRBV4-1; clone_size: NA; d_call: NA; j_call: TRBJ2-5; cdr3_nt: TGCGCCAGCAGCCAAGGCGACAGTGGGGAAGGGGACCAGTACTTC; cdr3_aa: CASSQGDSGEGDQYF
cdr3_length: 13; v_call: TRBV28; clone_size: NA; d_call: NA; j_call: TRBJ1-4; cdr3_nt: TGTGCCAGCAGTTTTTCACGGATAGAAAAACTGTTTTTT; cdr3_aa: CASSFSRIEKLFF
cdr3_length: 13; v_call: TRBV6-1; clone_size: once; d_call: TRBD2; j_call: TRBJ2-7; cdr3_nt: TGTGCCAGCAATCCGGCGGGAGGGTGGGAGCAGTACTTC; cdr3_aa: CASNPAGGWEQYF
cdr3_length: 16; v_call: TRBV9; clone_size: NA; d_call: TRBD2; j_call: TRBJ2-7; cdr3_nt: TGTGCCAGCAGCGGGTCCCTAGCGGGAGGGCCCTACGAGCAGTACTTC; cdr3_aa: CASSGSLAGGPYEQYF
cdr3_length: 13; v_call: TRBV4-3; clone_size: NA; d_call: NA; j_call: TRBJ1-1; cdr3_nt: TGCGCCAGCAGCCAAGAAGGGTTGGGTGAAGCTTTCTTT; cdr3_aa: CASSQEGLGEAFF
cdr3_length: 14; v_call: TRBV9; clone_size: NA; d_call: NA; j_call: TRBJ2-5; cdr3_nt: TGTGCCAGCAGCGTAGGAGACTCGCAAGAGACCCAGTACTTC; cdr3_aa: CASSVGDSQETQYF
cdr3_length: 15; v_call: TRBV7-9; clone_size: NA; d_call: TRBD2; j_call: TRBJ2-5; cdr3_nt: TGTGCCAGCAGCTTACGGCTAGCGGAGAGGGAGACCCAGTACTTC; cdr3_aa: CASSLRLAERETQYF
cdr3_length: 14; v_call: TRBV10-3; clone_size: NA; d_call: TRBD2; j_call: TRBJ2-1; cdr3_nt: TGTGCCATTGCCGCGGGAGGTGGTGCGAATGAGCAGTTCTTC; cdr3_aa: CAIAAGGGANEQFF
cdr3_length: 12; v_call: TRBV7-2; clone_size: NA; d_call: NA; j_call: TRBJ2-7; cdr3_nt: TGTGCCAGCAGCTTAAGTTCCTACGAGCAGTACTTC; cdr3_aa: CASSLSSYEQYF
cdr3_length: 17; v_call: TRBV27; clone_size: NA; d_call: NA; j_call: TRBJ1-2; cdr3_nt: TGTGCCAGCAGTTTAGCTTTCCCAGGGGAAGTCGACTATGGCTACACCTTC; cdr3_aa: CASSLAFPGEVDYGYTF
cdr3_length: 15; v_call: TRBV29-1; clone_size: NA; d_call: TRBD2; j_call: TRBJ2-2; cdr3_nt: TGCAGCGTTGTGACTAGCGGGAGTATCACCGGGGAGCTGTTTTTT; cdr3_aa: CSVVTSGSITGELFF
cdr3_length: 16; v_call: TRBV19; clone_size: once; d_call: TRBD2; j_call: TRBJ2-7; cdr3_nt: TGTGCCAGTAGTCCGGGGACTAGCGGGACCCCCTACGAGCAGTACTTC; cdr3_aa: CASSPGTSGTPYEQYF
cdr3_length: 14; v_call: TRBV5-5; clone_size: NA; d_call: NA; j_call: TRBJ2-7; cdr3_nt: TGTGCCAGCAGCCTACCGACGGCCTCCTACGAGCAGTACTTC; cdr3_aa: CASSLPTASYEQYF
cdr3_length: 13; v_call: TRBV13; clone_size: NA; d_call: NA; j_call: TRBJ1-2; cdr3_nt: TGTGCCAGCAGCCTGACACGCAACTATGGCTACACCTTC; cdr3_aa: CASSLTRNYGYTF
cdr3_length: 15; v_call: TRBV9; clone_size: NA; d_call: NA; j_call: TRBJ2-3; cdr3_nt: TGTGCCAGCAGCCCCTATGGGGGCCCCACAGATACGCAGTATTTT; cdr3_aa: CASSPYGGPTDTQYF
cdr3_length: 20; v_call: TRBV28; clone_size: NA; d_call: TRBD2; j_call: TRBJ2-3; cdr3_nt: TGTGCCAGCGTAAGGAGGATAGCGGGAGTAGGTGGTGAGGGCACAGATACGCAGTATTTT; cdr3_aa: CASVRRIAGVGGEGTDTQYF
cdr3_length: 18; v_call: TRBV5-1; clone_size: NA; d_call: NA; j_call: TRBJ2-7; cdr3_nt: TGCGCCAGCAGCTTGGGCCTGAGGGACCGTGGATGGCCTCTCGAGCAGTACTTC; cdr3_aa: CASSLGLRDRGWPLEQYF
cdr3_length: 14; v_call: TRBV4-3; clone_size: NA; d_call: NA; j_call: TRBJ1-4; cdr3_nt: TGCGCCAGCAGCCAAGATAGTTCCGATGAAAAACTGTTTTTT; cdr3_aa: CASSQDSSDEKLFF
cdr3_length: 15; v_call: TRBV27; clone_size: NA; d_call: TRBD2; j_call: TRBJ2-7; cdr3_nt: TGTGCCAGCAGTTTAACCCGCAGCGGGAGCTACGAGCAGTACTTC; cdr3_aa: CASSLTRSGSYEQYF
cdr3_length: 15; v_call: TRBV19; clone_size: NA; d_call: TRBD1; j_call: TRBJ1-2; cdr3_nt: TGTGCCAGTAGTCCCAAGGGGACAGTGGCGTATGGCTACACCTTC; cdr3_aa: CASSPKGTVAYGYTF
cdr3_length: 15; v_call: TRBV9; clone_size: NA; d_call: TRBD2; j_call: TRBJ2-5; cdr3_nt: TGTGCCAGCAGCGCCGGGACTAGCGGTCAAGAGACCCAGTACTTC; cdr3_aa: CASSAGTSGQETQYF
cdr3_length: 14; v_call: TRBV5-4; clone_size: NA; d_call: NA; j_call: TRBJ2-7; cdr3_nt: TGTGCCAGCAGCGCGGGACTTGGGGACTACGAGCAGTACTTC; cdr3_aa: CASSAGLGDYEQYF
cdr3_length: 15; v_call: TRBV7-3; clone_size: NA; d_call: TRBD2; j_call: TRBJ2-1; cdr3_nt: TGTGCCAGCAGCGATAGCGGGACCCCCTACAATGAGCAGTTCTTC; cdr3_aa: CASSDSGTPYNEQFF